This T cell receptor beta chain came from a study of high-grade serous ovarian cancer treatment subgroups. Data came from immunoSEQ multiplex PCR; TCRdb stores just in-frame clones and leaves some out. This table has roughly 1,600 clones, approximately 74% appearing once. The tumor samples were collected prior to definitive surgery or chemotherapy. General study findings and limits: These tumor repertoires lack spatial information from bulk sequencing.

Germline CDR1 reads SGHNT; CDR2 reads YYREEE (reference sequence). This CDR3 has 13 residues. V was clipped by 4 bases and J by 2 bases, with 10 bases between them. This clone has only a few counts. Antigen specificity is unknown. Input material: tumor tissue. The receptor was derived from a human donor with high-grade serous ovarian cancer. This sequence joins TRBV5-4 and TRBJ2-7, with D tentatively TRBD1 or TRBD2 (5 bases each). CDR3 DNA sequence: TGTGCCAGCAGCCCGGGACCCCCCTACGAGCAGTACTTC. This translates into CASSPGPPYEQYF.